Below are 3 T cell receptor beta chains sequenced from a single sample in a study of OX40 agonist ivuxolimab in advanced cancers. Sequencing used immunoSEQ multiplex PCR; TCRdb keeps in-frame clones, though not all of them. Of about 48,000 clones in the sample, about 83% were seen once. Sequencing used CD4+ or CD8+ T cells sorted from blood, obtained in a trial of the OX40 agonist ivuxolimab. The source of these receptors is an adult with an advanced solid tumor such as melanoma, head and neck, liver or kidney cancer.

The chain carries TRBV29-1 and TRBJ2-5; 10 bases line up with TRBD2. Germline V CDR1 and CDR2: SQVTM, ANQGSEA. V lost 8 bases, J lost 3 bases, and 3 bases stayed unmatched. This CDR3 has 12 amino acids. This CDR3 reads CSSLAGEETQYF. In nucleotides, the CDR3 is TGCAGCTCCCTAGCGGGGGAAGAGACCCAGTACTTC.

This chain links TRBV19 with TRBJ2-7, with D possibly being TRBD2 (5 bases). Germline V gene data show CDR1 as LNHDA and CDR2 as SQIVND (reference sequence). The V end was cut by 1 base, the J end by 6 bases, with 19 bases between. CDR3 length: 16 residues. In DNA form, the CDR3 reads TGTGCCAGTAGTATAGCCGGGGAGATAGTATCCGGCGAGCAGTACTTC. The encoded protein is CASSIAGEIVSGEQYF.

CDR3 loop: CASSPNVATTDTQYF. DNA for the CDR3: TGTGCCAGCAGCCCCAATGTAGCTACCACAGATACGCAGTATTTT. The rearrangement links TRBV9 to TRBJ2-3, with D unresolved. Germline V gene sequence: CDR1 SGDLS, CDR2 YYNGEE. Trimming took off 4 bases at V and 2 bases at J, with 14 bases between the two ends. This CDR3 region has 15 residues.